This section outlines one T cell receptor (beta chain) sequence together with its context. Its antigen is unidentified. These data are taken from a study of cytomegalovirus exposure and HLA in healthy donors. Study findings and constraints: According to an earlier analysis, most TCR beta V segments yielded productive rearrangements about 90% or about 30% of the time.

Both 60 Vbeta primers and 13 Jbeta primers went into the PCR. Generated by immunoSEQ multiplex PCR, the TCRdb table keeps only in-frame clones and is missing some. The sample includes 130,000 or so clones, more than 60% seen only once; the top ten take around 2.1%. V was pared by 3 bases and J by 0 bases, with 3 bases of the junction left unmatched. The germline V gene has CDR1 KGHSH and CDR2 LQKENI. CDR3 length equals 17 residues. Source material: PBMCs. This rearrangement joins TRBV18 to TRBJ2-3; 13 bases line up with TRBD2. The source of this sequence is a woman between 40 and 55 years old in good health and CMV-seropositive. CDR3 in DNA: TGTGCCAGCTCACCCATGGGACTAGCGGGGAGCACAGATACGCAGTATTTT. This sequence encodes CASSPMGLAGSTDTQYF.